These 22 T cell receptor beta chains originate from one sample sequenced in a study of blood T cell repertoires in COVID-19. Here immunoSEQ multiplex PCR was the method, and the copy in TCRdb shows in-frame clones only, minus some. The sample holds about 190,000 clones, about 86% seen once. Sequencing was done on a sample of peripheral blood. The receptors stem from a man aged 25-45 years with active or convalescent COVID-19.

The gene calls are TRBV5-1 and TRBJ1-2; 8 nucleotides match TRBD1. The V segment lost 0 bases and the J segment 5 bases; nucleotides outside the gene matches: 6. The germline V gene encodes CDR1 SGHRS and CDR2 YFSETQ. The CDR3 runs 15 residues. DNA for the CDR3: TGCGCCAGCAGCTTGGAGGGACAGGACCCGTATGGCTACACCTTC. Translating it yields CASSLEGQDPYGYTF. The entire variable domain, with the rest obtained from reference TRBV5-1 and TRBJ1-2, is as follows: KAGVTQTPRYLIKTRGQQVTLSCSPISGHRSVSWYQQTPGQGLQFLFEYFSETQRNKGNFPGRFSGRQFSNSRSEMNVSTLELGDSALYLCASSLEGQDPYGYTFGSGTRLTVV.

The chain joins TRBV15 to TRBJ2-1; the D is unclear. Trimming pared 0 bases from V and 6 bases from J, leaving 15 bases between. There are 16 residues in the CDR3. Germline V gene lookup returns CDR1 LNHNV and CDR2 YYDKDF (reference sequence). The CDR3: CATSRDPVRGPNEQFF. For the CDR3, the DNA is TGTGCCACCAGCAGAGATCCGGTCCGAGGTCCCAATGAGCAGTTCTTC.

This clone appeared many times. V is TRBV19 and J is TRBJ2-4; 8 bases are shared with TRBD1. The J segment lost 3 bases and the V segment lost 7 bases, leaving 2 bases of the junction unmatched. The CDR3 loop spans 13 amino acids. Looked up from germline, CDR1 is LNHDA and CDR2 is SQIVND (reference sequence). The CDR3 is CASTGTGKNIQYF. CDR3 bases: TGTGCCAGTACCGGGACAGGCAAAAACATTCAGTACTTC. Supplemented by reference TRBV19 and TRBJ2-4, the full variable domain reads DGGITQSPKYLFRKEGQNVTLSCEQNLNHDAMYWYRQDPGQGLRLIYYSQIVNDFQKGDIAEGYSVSREKKESFPLTVTSAQKNPTAFYLCASTGTGKNIQYFGAGTRLSVL.

This chain uses TRBV15 with TRBJ1-6; D gene unclear. The CDR3 totals 15 residues. The V gene's germline CDR1 is LNHNV and CDR2 YYDKDF (reference sequence). The V gene lost 4 bases and the J gene lost 14 bases, with 21 bases spanning the gap. The CDR3 loop is CATSTPGSSETALHF. CDR3 nucleotide sequence: TGTGCCACCAGCACCCCCGGGAGCTCCGAAACGGCCCTCCACTTT.

In this sample, this clone turned up once. This sequence joins TRBV9 and TRBJ1-2; TRBD1 agrees at 11 bases. The germline CDR1 and CDR2 sequences are SGDLS and YYNGEE. The ends lost 2 bases at V and 7 bases at J; junction bases unmatched: 13. CDR3 size: 17 residues. DNA for the CDR3: TGTGCCAGCAGCGTCGAGTCCCGGGACAGGGGGGCAGGTGGCTACACCTTC. Protein product: CASSVESRDRGAGGYTF.

This chain connects TRBV19 to TRBJ2-5; possible D gene TRBD1, 6 bases. The V and J ends lost 4 bases and 2 bases respectively, with 8 bases between them. Germline V gives CDR1 LNHDA, CDR2 SQIVND (reference sequence). This CDR3 is 13 amino acids long. CDR3: CASSTQGQETQYF. CDR3 DNA: TGTGCCAGTAGTACACAGGGTCAAGAGACCCAGTACTTC.

The chain joins TRBV6-1 to TRBJ1-4; unclear D gene. V gave up 2 bases and J gave up 4 bases, with 11 bases separating them. The germline V gene encodes CDR1 MNHNS and CDR2 SASEGT. The CDR3 is made up of 15 amino acids. The CDR3 DNA sequence: TGTGCCAGCAGTGAACACTTACAGCTTAATGAAAAACTGTTTTTT. Residues: CASSEHLQLNEKLFF.

The chain links TRBV4-1 to TRBJ1-1; D is perhaps TRBD1 (5 bases). This CDR3 spans 16 amino acids. CDR1 is MGHRA, CDR2 YSYEKL, per germline. Trimming stripped 3 bases from V and 0 bases from J, with 14 bases between. The CDR3 DNA reads TGCGCCAGCAGCCAGGGAAAAAGGGGTTTGAACACTGAAGCTTTCTTT. This codes for CASSQGKRGLNTEAFF.

This clone was observed a single time. The rearrangement links TRBV11-2 to TRBJ2-1; no clear D gene. The germline V gene encodes CDR1 SGHAT and CDR2 FQNNGV. CDR3 size: 12 residues. The V end lost 1 base, the J end lost 7 bases, and 5 bases lay between the germline ends. CDR3 bases: TGTGCCAGCAGCTTAGGCGTGAATGAGCAGTTCTTC. Translation gives CASSLGVNEQFF.

The V gene is TRBV28, the J gene TRBJ2-3, with 8 bases lining up with TRBD1. Germline lookup yields CDR1 MDHEN and CDR2 SYDVKM. Germline trimming cut 5 bases from V and 1 base from J; bases unmatched to any gene: 8. The CDR3 totals 16 residues. The CDR3 sequence: CASSAAATGGTDTQYF. In DNA, the CDR3 is TGTGCCAGCAGTGCGGCGGCGACAGGGGGCACAGATACGCAGTATTTT.

V is TRBV2 and J is TRBJ2-2; 15 nucleotides match TRBD2. After removal of 6 bases from V and 7 bases from J, the junction contained 6 bases not matched to a gene. The CDR3 consists of 16 residues. The V gene's germline CDR1 is SNHLY and CDR2 FYNNEI. CDR3 region: CASSGLAGGSGGELFF. The CDR3 DNA is TGTGCCAGCAGCGGACTAGCGGGAGGGTCAGGCGGGGAGCTGTTTTTT.

The chain links TRBV19 to TRBJ1-1; a weak D match, TRBD1 (5 bases). Germline CDR1 reads LNHDA; CDR2 reads SQIVND (reference sequence). V lost 5 bases to trimming and J lost 5 bases, with 9 bases between them. There are 12 residues in the CDR3. The CDR3 DNA reads as TGTGCCAGTAGTTGGGGGGAGACTGAAGCTTTCTTT. This gives the protein CASSWGETEAFF. Drawing the rest from reference TRBV19 and TRBJ1-1, the complete variable domain is DGGITQSPKYLFRKEGQNVTLSCEQNLNHDAMYWYRQDPGQGLRLIYYSQIVNDFQKGDIAEGYSVSREKKESFPLTVTSAQKNPTAFYLCASSWGETEAFFGQGTRLTVV.

The chain couples TRBV7-2 to TRBJ2-1; perhaps TRBD2 as D (5 bases). Looked up from germline, CDR1 is SGHTA and CDR2 is FQGNSA. V was pared by 5 bases and J by 3 bases, with 17 bases between. The CDR3 covers 16 residues. The CDR3, as DNA: TGTGCCAGCAGCGTAAGTGGCGGGCCCATCTACAATGAGCAGTTCTTC. Its protein is CASSVSGGPIYNEQFF.

The chain has TRBV5-4 and TRBJ1-5; D is undetermined. Trimming shortened V by 0 bases and J by 5 bases, and 12 bases separated the two germline ends. CDR3 size: 15 residues. Germline V gives CDR1 SGHNT, CDR2 YYREEE (reference sequence). The CDR3 DNA follows: TGTGCCAGCAGCTTGGGTCCCACTCTTGATCAGCCCCAGCATTTT. It specifies CASSLGPTLDQPQHF.

V gene TRBV18 combines with J gene TRBJ2-5; TRBD1 is a possible D gene (7 bases). The germline V gene encodes CDR1 KGHSH and CDR2 LQKENI. The CDR3 extends over 15 amino acids. The V end lost 2 bases, the J end lost 3 bases, and 13 bases lay between the germline ends. This chain's CDR3 is CASSPRQGGEETQYF. Written as DNA, the CDR3 is TGTGCCAGCTCACCAAGACAGGGAGGAGAAGAGACCCAGTACTTC.

CDR3 sequence: CASRLGITGQLYGYTF. The CDR3 nucleotides are TGTGCCAGTAGGTTGGGAATTACGGGACAGCTCTATGGCTACACCTTC. V usage is TRBV19 and J usage is TRBJ1-2, with 7 nucleotides matching TRBD1. The CDR3 length is 16 residues. Germline V lookup: CDR1 LNHDA, CDR2 SQIVND (reference sequence). V trimming: 6 bases; J trimming: 4 bases; junction bases outside the gene matches: 14.

The rearrangement uses TRBV2 and TRBJ2-1; the match to TRBD2 covers 10 bases. Trimming took 4 bases from V and 4 from J; bases not matched to a gene: 4. Germline CDR1 and CDR2: SNHLY and FYNNEI. The CDR3 extends over 15 amino acids. The CDR3 nucleotides read TGTGCCAGCAGTGTAACTAGCGGGATATACAATGAGCAGTTCTTC. Amino acids: CASSVTSGIYNEQFF.

As DNA, the CDR3 is TGTGCCTGGAGTGTGCACGGAGCCATGCAGCCCCAGCATTTT. It yields the protein CAWSVHGAMQPQHF. This chain joins TRBV30 and TRBJ1-5; D is uncertain. The CDR3 spans 14 residues. The germline CDR1 and CDR2 sequences are GTSNPN and SVGIG (reference sequence). Trimming pared 0 bases from V and 7 bases from J, leaving 13 bases between.

The sample holds one count of this clone. The rearrangement joins TRBV4-1 to TRBJ2-1; D not resolved. Germline CDR1 and CDR2: MGHRA and YSYEKL. Deletions cut 0 bases from V and 9 bases from J, with 21 bases between. The CDR3 has 17 amino acids. Written as DNA, the CDR3 is TGCGCCAGCAGCCAAGAACCTATCCTCGCCGGCGACACTGAGCAGTTCTTC. It encodes CASSQEPILAGDTEQFF.

The chain links TRBV5-1 to TRBJ1-5; 10 positions agree with TRBD1. The CDR3 loop spans 17 amino acids. The ends lost 1 base at V and 8 bases at J; junction bases unmatched: 12. CDR1 and CDR2 (germline): SGHRS, YFSETQ. CDR3 in amino acids: CASSLTNGTGVQKPQHF. Here the CDR3 DNA reads TGCGCCAGCAGCTTGACTAATGGGACAGGGGTTCAAAAGCCCCAGCATTTT.

The V and J genes are TRBV28 and TRBJ1-1; 7 bases line up with TRBD1. After removal of 5 bases from V and 4 bases from J, the junction contained 7 bases not matched to a gene. The germline V gene has CDR1 MDHEN and CDR2 SYDVKM. The CDR3 has 14 amino acids. The CDR3, as DNA: TGTGCCAGCAGTGGAGGGGGCGCCGGCACTGAAGCTTTCTTT. It translates to CASSGGGAGTEAFF.

The chain recombines TRBV4-3 with TRBJ2-3; 8 bases match TRBD2. Trimming removed 0 bases from V and 1 base from J; junction bases left unmatched: 6. The CDR3 is 17 amino acids. Germline lookup yields CDR1 LGHNA and CDR2 YSLEER. CDR3 nucleotide sequence: TGCGCCAGCAGCCAAGATCTGGGGACTAGGGGCACAGATACGCAGTATTTT. Protein product: CASSQDLGTRGTDTQYF.